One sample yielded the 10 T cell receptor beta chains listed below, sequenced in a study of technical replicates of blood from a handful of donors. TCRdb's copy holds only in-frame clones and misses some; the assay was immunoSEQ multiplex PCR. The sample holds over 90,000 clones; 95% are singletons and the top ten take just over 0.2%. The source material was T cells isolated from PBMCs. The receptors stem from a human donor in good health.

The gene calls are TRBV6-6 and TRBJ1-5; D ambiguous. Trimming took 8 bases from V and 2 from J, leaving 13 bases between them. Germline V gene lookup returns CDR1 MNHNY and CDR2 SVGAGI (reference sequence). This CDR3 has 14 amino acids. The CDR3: CASSQSGGNQPQHF. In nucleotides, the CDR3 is TGTGCCAGCTCCCAGAGCGGGGGCAATCAGCCCCAGCATTTT.

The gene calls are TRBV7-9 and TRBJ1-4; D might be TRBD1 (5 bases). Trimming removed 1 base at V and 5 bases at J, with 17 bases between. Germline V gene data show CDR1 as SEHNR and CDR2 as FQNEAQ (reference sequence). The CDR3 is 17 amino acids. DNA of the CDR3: TGTGCCAGCAGCTTAGGCGGGACTCTACGCTTCAATGAAAAACTGTTTTTT. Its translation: CASSLGGTLRFNEKLFF.

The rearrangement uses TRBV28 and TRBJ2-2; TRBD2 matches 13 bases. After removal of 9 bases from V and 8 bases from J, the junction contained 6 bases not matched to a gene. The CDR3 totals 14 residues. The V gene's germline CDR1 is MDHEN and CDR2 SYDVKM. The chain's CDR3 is CASGLAGASGELFF. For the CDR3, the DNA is TGTGCCAGTGGACTAGCGGGAGCGTCGGGGGAGCTGTTTTTT.

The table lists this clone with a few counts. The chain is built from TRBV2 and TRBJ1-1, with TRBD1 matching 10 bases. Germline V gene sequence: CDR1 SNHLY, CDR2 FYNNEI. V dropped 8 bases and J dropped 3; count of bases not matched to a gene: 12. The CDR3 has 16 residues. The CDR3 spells CASLPRTGGRDTEAFF. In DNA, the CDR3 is TGTGCCAGCCTCCCGAGGACAGGGGGTCGGGACACTGAAGCTTTCTTT.

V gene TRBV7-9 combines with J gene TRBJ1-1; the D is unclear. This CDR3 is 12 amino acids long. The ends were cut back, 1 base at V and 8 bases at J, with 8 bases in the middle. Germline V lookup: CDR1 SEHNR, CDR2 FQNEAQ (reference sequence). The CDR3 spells CASSLVMTEAFF. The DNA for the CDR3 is TGTGCCAGCAGCTTAGTAATGACAGAAGCTTTCTTT.

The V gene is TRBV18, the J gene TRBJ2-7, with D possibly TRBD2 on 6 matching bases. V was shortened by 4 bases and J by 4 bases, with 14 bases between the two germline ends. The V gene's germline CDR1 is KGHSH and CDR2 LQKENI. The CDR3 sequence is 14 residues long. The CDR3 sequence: CASSQGRGRYEQYF. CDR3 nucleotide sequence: TGTGCCAGCTCACAGGGGCGGGGTCGGTACGAGCAGTACTTC.

The CDR3 here is CASSGGRVNEKLFF. As DNA, the CDR3 is TGTGCCAGCAGCGGGGGCAGGGTGAATGAAAAACTGTTTTTT. The chain uses TRBV7-9 and TRBJ1-4, with D perhaps TRBD1 (6 bases). CDR3 length: 14 amino acids. From germline, CDR1 is SEHNR and CDR2 FQNEAQ (reference sequence). Trimming cost V 5 bases and J 5 bases, with 12 bases left between them.

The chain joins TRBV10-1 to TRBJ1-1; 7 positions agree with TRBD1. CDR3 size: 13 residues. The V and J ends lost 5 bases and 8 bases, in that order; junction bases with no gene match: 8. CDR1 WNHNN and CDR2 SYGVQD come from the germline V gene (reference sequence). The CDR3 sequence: CASSTTSDREAFF. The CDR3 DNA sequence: TGCGCCAGCAGTACAACCTCGGACAGGGAAGCTTTCTTT.

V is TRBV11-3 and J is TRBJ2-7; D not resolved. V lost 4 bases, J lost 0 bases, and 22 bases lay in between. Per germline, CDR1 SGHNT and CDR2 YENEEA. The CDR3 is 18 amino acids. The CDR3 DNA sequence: TGTGCCAGCAGCTCAAACATCACGGCCTGGCGGATCTCCTACGAGCAGTACTTC. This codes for CASSSNITAWRISYEQYF. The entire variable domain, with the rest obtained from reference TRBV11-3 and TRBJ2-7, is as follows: EAGVVQSPRYKIIEKKQPVAFWCNPISGHNTLYWYLQNLGQGPELLIRYENEEAVDDSQLPKDRFSAERLKGVDSTLKIQPAELGDSAVYLCASSSNITAWRISYEQYFGPGTRLTVT.

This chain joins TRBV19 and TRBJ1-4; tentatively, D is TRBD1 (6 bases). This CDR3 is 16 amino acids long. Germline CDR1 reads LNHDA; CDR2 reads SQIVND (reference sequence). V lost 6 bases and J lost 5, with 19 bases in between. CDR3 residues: CASSPDSNYENEKLFF. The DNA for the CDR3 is TGTGCCAGTAGCCCGGACAGCAACTATGAGAATGAAAAACTGTTTTTT. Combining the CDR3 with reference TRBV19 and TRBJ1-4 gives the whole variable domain DGGITQSPKYLFRKEGQNVTLSCEQNLNHDAMYWYRQDPGQGLRLIYYSQIVNDFQKGDIAEGYSVSREKKESFPLTVTSAQKNPTAFYLCASSPDSNYENEKLFFGSGTQLSVL.